This T cell receptor (beta chain) was sequenced in a study of cytomegalovirus exposure and HLA in healthy donors. Overall study context: Earlier, 150 million to 200 million T cells were analyzed, and some 120 million unique TCR beta sequences were found among them. Ancestry clustering placed around four fifths of under 450 genotyped donors in the Caucasian-associated cluster.

As concerns this clone: Its specificity is not known.

The study's findings and limits: Both high specificity and high sensitivity reportedly marked the classifier's diagnosis of cytomegalovirus status. A later analysis associated 15,000 or so TCR beta sequences with HLA alleles at a 0.05 false discovery rate.

The CDR3 has 14 amino acids. The germline V gene has CDR1 MDHEN and CDR2 SYDVKM. V lost 3 bases and J 1 base, leaving 9 bases between the germline ends. PCR primers comprised 60 Vbeta and 13 Jbeta primers. This table comes from immunoSEQ multiplex PCR, and its TCRdb copy is limited to in-frame clones, with some not included. The sample includes about 100,000 clones, 84% seen only once; the top ten take more than 1%. This sequence was found in a woman aged 18-30 years in good health and CMV-seronegative. The V gene is TRBV28, the J gene TRBJ1-1; no definite D call. The sequencing sample was made of PBMCs. This CDR3 is CASSLGAPNTEAFF. CDR3 sequence (DNA): TGTGCCAGCAGTTTGGGAGCGCCGAACACTGAAGCTTTCTTT.